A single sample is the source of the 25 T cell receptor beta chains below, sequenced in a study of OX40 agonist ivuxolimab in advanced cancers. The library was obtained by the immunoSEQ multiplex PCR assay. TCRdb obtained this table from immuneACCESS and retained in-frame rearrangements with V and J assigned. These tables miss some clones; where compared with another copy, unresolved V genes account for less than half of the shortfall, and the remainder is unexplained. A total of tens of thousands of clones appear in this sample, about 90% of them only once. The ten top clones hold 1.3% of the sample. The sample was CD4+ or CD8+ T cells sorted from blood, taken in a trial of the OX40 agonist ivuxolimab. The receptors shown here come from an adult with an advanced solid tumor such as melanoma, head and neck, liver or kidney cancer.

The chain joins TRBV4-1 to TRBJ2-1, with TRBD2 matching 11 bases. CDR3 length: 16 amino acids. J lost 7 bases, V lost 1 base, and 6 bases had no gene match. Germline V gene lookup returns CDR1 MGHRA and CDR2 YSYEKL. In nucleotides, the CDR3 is TGCGCCAGCAGCCAAGTTACTAGCGGGGGCTATAATGAGCAGTTCTTC. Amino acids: CASSQVTSGGYNEQFF.

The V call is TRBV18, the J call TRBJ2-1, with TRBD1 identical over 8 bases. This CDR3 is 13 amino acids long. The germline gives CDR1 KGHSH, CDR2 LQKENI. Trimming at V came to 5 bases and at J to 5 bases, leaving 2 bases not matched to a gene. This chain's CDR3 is CASSSTGDNEQFF. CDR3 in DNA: TGTGCCAGCTCATCGACAGGGGACAATGAGCAGTTCTTC. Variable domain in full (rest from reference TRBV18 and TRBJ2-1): NAGVMQNPRHLVRRRGQEARLRCSPMKGHSHVYWYRQLPEEGLKFMVYLQKENIIDESGMPKERFSAEFPKEGPSILRIQQVVRGDSAAYFCASSSTGDNEQFFGPGTRLTVL.

CDR3 DNA: TGTGCCAGCAGCTTATCGGTAGGAGAAAAACTGTTTTTT. Translated: CASSLSVGEKLFF. The rearrangement links TRBV7-9 to TRBJ1-4; D not certain. The CDR3 runs 13 residues. V lost 2 bases and J lost 8, with 9 bases in between. Germline loops: CDR1 SEHNR, CDR2 FQNEAQ (reference sequence).

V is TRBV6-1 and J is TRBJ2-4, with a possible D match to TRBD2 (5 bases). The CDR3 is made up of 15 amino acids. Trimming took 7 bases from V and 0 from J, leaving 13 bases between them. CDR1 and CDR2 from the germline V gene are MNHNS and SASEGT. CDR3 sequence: CASKSTISAKNIQYF. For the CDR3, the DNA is TGTGCCAGCAAATCGACTATCTCAGCCAAAAACATTCAGTACTTC.

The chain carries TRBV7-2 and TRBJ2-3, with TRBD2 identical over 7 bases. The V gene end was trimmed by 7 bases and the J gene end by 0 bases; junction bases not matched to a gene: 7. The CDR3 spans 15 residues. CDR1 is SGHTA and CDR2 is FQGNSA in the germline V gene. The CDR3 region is CASTLSGASTDTQYF. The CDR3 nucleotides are TGTGCCAGCACCCTAAGCGGGGCTAGCACAGATACGCAGTATTTT. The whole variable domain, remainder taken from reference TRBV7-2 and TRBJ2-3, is GAGVSQSPSNKVTEKGKDVELRCDPISGHTALYWYRQSLGQGLEFLIYFQGNSAPDKSGLPSDRFSAERTGGSVSTLTIQRTQQEDSAVYLCASTLSGASTDTQYFGPGTRLTVL.

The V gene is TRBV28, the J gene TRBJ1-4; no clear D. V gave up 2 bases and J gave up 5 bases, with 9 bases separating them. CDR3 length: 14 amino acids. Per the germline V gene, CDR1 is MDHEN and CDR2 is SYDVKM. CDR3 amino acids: CASSLAQMNEKLFF. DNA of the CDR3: TGTGCCAGCAGTTTAGCGCAGATGAATGAAAAACTGTTTTTT. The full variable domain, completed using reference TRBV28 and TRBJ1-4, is DVKVTQSSRYLVKRTGEKVFLECVQDMDHENMFWYRQDPGLGLRLIYFSYDVKMKEKGDIPEGYSVSREKKERFSLILESASTNQTSMYLCASSLAQMNEKLFFGSGTQLSVL.

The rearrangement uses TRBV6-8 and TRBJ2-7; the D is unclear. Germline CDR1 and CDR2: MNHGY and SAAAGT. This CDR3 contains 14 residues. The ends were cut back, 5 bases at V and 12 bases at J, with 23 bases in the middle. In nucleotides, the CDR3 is TGTGCCAGCAGTCGCTATCCGGGCCCTGGGCGTCGGTACTTC. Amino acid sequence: CASSRYPGPGRRYF.

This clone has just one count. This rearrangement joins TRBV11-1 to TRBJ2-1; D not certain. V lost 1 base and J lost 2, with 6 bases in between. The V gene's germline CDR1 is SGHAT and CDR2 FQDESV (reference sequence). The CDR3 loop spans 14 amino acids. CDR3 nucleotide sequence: TGTGCCAGCAGCTTAGAAGCTGCCTACAATGAGCAGTTCTTC. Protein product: CASSLEAAYNEQFF.

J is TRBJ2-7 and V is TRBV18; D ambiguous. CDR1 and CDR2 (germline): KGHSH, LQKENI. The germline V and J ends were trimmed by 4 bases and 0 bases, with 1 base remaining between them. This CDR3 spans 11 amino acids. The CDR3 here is CASSHSYEQYF. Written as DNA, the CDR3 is TGTGCCAGCTCACACTCCTACGAGCAGTACTTC.

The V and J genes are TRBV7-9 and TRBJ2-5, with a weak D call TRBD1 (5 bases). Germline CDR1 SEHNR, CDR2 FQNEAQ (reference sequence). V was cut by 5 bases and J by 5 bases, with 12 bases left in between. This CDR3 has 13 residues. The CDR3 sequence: CASSPRAFETQYF. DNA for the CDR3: TGTGCCAGCAGCCCCAGGGCGTTTGAGACCCAGTACTTC.

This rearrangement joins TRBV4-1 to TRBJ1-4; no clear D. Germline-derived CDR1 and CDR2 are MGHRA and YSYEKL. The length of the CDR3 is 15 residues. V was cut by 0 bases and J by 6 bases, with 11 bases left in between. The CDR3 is CASSQDHRRDEKLFF. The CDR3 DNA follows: TGCGCCAGCAGCCAAGATCATCGGCGCGATGAAAAACTGTTTTTT.

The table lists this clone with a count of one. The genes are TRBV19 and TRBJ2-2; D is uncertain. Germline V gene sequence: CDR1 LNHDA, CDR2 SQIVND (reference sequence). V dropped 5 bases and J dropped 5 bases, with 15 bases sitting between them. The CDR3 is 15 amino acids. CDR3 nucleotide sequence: TGTGCCAGTAGTCCCGGCACGCACCGGACCGGGGAGCTGTTTTTT. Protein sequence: CASSPGTHRTGELFF.

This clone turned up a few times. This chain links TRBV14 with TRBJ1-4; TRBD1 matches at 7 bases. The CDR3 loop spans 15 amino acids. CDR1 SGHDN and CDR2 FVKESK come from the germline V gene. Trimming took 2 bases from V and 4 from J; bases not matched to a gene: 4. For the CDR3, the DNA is TGTGCCAGCAGCCAACGGCCAGGGGGTAATGAAAAACTGTTTTTT. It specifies CASSQRPGGNEKLFF. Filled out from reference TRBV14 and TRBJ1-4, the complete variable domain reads EAGVTQFPSHSVIEKGQTVTLRCDPISGHDNLYWYRRVMGKEIKFLLHFVKESKQDESGMPNNRFLAERTGGTYSTLKVQPAELEDSGVYFCASSQRPGGNEKLFFGSGTQLSVL.

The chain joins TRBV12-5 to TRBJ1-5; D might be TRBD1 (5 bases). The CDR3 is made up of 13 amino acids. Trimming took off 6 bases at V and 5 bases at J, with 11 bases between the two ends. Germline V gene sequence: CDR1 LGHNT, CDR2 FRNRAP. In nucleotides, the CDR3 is TGTGCTAGTGGGTCGGGGGAGGATCAGCCCCAGCATTTT. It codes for CASGSGEDQPQHF.

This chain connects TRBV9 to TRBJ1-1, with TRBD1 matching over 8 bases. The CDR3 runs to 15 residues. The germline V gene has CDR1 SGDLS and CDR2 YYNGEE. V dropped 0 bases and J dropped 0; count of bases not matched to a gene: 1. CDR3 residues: CASSVAGGMNTEAFF. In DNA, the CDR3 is TGTGCCAGCAGCGTAGCAGGGGGCATGAACACTGAAGCTTTCTTT.

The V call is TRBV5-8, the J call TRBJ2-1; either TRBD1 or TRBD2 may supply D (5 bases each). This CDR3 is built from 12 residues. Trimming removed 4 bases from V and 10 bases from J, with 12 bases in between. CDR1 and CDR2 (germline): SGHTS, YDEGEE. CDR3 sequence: CASSAQRTEQFF. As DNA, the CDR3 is TGTGCCAGCAGCGCTCAGCGGACAGAGCAGTTCTTC.

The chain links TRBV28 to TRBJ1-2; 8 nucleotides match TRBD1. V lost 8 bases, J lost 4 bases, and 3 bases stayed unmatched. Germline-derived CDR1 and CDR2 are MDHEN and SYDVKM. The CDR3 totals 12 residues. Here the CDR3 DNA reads TGTGCCAGCGGACAGGGACCCTATGGCTACACCTTC. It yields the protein CASGQGPYGYTF.

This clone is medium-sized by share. The chain's CDR3 is CASGPGQENYGYTF. The CDR3 DNA sequence: TGCGCCAGTGGTCCGGGACAGGAAAACTATGGCTACACCTTC. This rearrangement joins TRBV5-1 to TRBJ1-2, with 8 bases that match TRBD1. Trimming took 8 bases from V and 2 from J; bases not matched to a gene: 8. This CDR3 contains 14 residues. Germline V gene sequence: CDR1 SGHRS, CDR2 YFSETQ.

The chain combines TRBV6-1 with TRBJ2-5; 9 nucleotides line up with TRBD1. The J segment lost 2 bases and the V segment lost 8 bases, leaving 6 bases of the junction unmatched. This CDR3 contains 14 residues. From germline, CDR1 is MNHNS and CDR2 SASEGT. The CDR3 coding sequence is TGTGCCAGCGGGCGGGACAGGGTACAAGAGACCCAGTACTTC. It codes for CASGRDRVQETQYF.

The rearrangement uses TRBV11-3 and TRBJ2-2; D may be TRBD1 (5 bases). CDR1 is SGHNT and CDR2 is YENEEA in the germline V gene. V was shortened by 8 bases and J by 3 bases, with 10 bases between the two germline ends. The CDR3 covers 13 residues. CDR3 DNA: TGTGCCAGCTCCGGACACGACACCGGGGAGCTGTTTTTT. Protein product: CASSGHDTGELFF.

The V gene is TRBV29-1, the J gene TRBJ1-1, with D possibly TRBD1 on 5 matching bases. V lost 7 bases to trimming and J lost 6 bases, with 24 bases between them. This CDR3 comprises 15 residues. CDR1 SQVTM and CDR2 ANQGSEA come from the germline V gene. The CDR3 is CSAIEHLLEGAEAFF. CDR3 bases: TGCAGCGCGATAGAACACCTCCTTGAAGGGGCTGAAGCTTTCTTT.

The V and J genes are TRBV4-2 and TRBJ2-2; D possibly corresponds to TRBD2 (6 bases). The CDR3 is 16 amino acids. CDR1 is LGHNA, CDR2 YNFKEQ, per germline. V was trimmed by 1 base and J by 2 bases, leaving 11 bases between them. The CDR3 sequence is CASSQVGSSNTGELFF. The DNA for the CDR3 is TGTGCCAGCAGCCAAGTCGGGAGCTCAAACACCGGGGAGCTGTTTTTT.

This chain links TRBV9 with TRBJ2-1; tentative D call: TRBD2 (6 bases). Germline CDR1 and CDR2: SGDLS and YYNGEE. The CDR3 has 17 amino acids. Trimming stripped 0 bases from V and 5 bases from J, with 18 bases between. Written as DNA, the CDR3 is TGTGCCAGCAGCGTAGGAGTAGGACTACCGTCAGACAATGAGCAGTTCTTC. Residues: CASSVGVGLPSDNEQFF.

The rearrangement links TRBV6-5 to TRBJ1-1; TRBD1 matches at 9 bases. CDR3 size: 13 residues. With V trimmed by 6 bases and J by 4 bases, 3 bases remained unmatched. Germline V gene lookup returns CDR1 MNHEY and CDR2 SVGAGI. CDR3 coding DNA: TGTGCCAGCAGGGGACAGGGAGGCACTGAAGCTTTCTTT. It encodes CASRGQGGTEAFF.

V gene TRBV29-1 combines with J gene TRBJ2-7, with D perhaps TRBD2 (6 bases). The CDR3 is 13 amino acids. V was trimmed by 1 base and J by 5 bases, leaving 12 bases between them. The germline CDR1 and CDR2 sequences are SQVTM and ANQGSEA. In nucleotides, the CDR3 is TGCAGCGTTGAAGGCGGAGGGAGCCACGAGCAGTACTTC. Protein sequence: CSVEGGGSHEQYF.